The sequence of this TCR beta chain was determined in a study of blood T cells in healthy people across ages. Per the germline V gene, CDR1 is SQVTM and CDR2 is ANQGSEA. The CDR3 contains 14 residues. Through a sample-barcoded 5' primer and a J-beta primer mix, a second PCR was run for roughly 6 to 11 cycles. TCRdb reprocessed the 5' RACE reads with MiXCR, giving one entry per CDR3 protein. Here the sample spans 2 million or so distinct CDR3 sequences, just under 50% being singletons. Points on this clonotype: Mismatch with germline at one junction end may stem from a read error.

The specimen was blood. The V call is TRBV29-1, the J call TRBJ2-5, with D perhaps being TRBD1 or TRBD2 (6 bases each). The receptor comes from a woman aged 40 to 49 in good health. CDR3 sequence (DNA): TGCGGCGTTACATACCGGGACATTGAGCGGGCCCAGTACTTC. This codes for CGVTYRDIERAQYF.